The clone carrying this T cell receptor beta chain is a singleton in its sample. The repertoire was sequenced with immunoSEQ multiplex PCR; TCRdb's copy has only in-frame clones and lacks some. The data show a few hundred thousand clones, around 86% seen once. The CDR3 runs 15 residues. V lost 1 base to trimming and J lost 6 bases, with 15 bases between them. Germline loops: CDR1 LGHDT, CDR2 YNNKEL (reference sequence). The data stem from a study of blood T cell repertoires in COVID-19. This rearrangement joins TRBV3-1 (or the pseudogene TRBV3-2) to TRBJ1-2; the D is unclear. This TCR was recovered from a man aged 45-65 years with active or convalescent COVID-19. Sequencing was performed on peripheral blood. CDR3 nucleotides: TGTGCCAGCAGCCAAGGCCCCCAGACTAGGGATGGCTACACCTTC. Protein: CASSQGPQTRDGYTF.